Sequencing of this T cell receptor beta chain was carried out in a study of blood T cell repertoires in COVID-19. Overall study context: There were acute and convalescent COVID-19 samples, and they came from the United States, Italy and Spain. In each case, the material was cDNA or gDNA derived from T cells, B-cell-depleted T cells, or PBMCs.

As handled by the study authors: Reference gene primer amplification gave estimated nucleated cell counts. Libraries were prepared by immunoSEQ multiplex PCR; TCRdb keeps only in-frame clonotypes and omits some of them. D and trimming come from the DNA, and the V and J calls and clone size come from that table. The sample records fewer than 250,000 clones, around 82% being singletons. The ends were cut back, 0 bases at V and 5 bases at J, with 11 bases in the middle. CDR1 and CDR2 (germline): SGHRS, YFSETQ. The CDR3 sequence is 14 residues long. This sequence joins TRBV5-1 and TRBJ2-5; D gene unclear. The material sequenced was peripheral blood. This clonotype originated in a woman in her seventies with acute or convalescent COVID-19. The CDR3 bases are TGCGCCAGCAGCTTGGTATCAACCGCGGAGACCCAGTACTTC. Amino acids: CASSLVSTAETQYF.